The rows below give T cell receptor beta chains drawn from one sample of a study of cytomegalovirus exposure and HLA in healthy donors. Using immunoSEQ multiplex PCR, the repertoire was profiled, and TCRdb retains in-frame clones only, with some absent. The sample has roughly 140,000 clones, approximately 82% seen once; the top ten hold roughly 9.9%. Sequences were obtained from PBMCs. These receptors came from a woman between 55 and 75 years old in good health and CMV-seropositive. Each CDR3 is given with its conserved first and last residue. D genes are given only for firm matches. Clone sizes are given selectively: once, few, many, or a class where the clone is expanded.

v_call	clone_size	j_call	d_call	cdr3_aa	cdr3_nt
TRBV30	NA	TRBJ1-2	NA	CAWGRGRDGYTF	TGTGCCTGGGGTCGGGGGAGAGATGGCTACACCTTC
TRBV5-8	NA	TRBJ1-5	TRBD1	CASSPRQGHSNQPQHF	TGTGCCAGCAGCCCAAGACAGGGCCACAGCAATCAGCCCCAGCATTTT
TRBV28	NA	TRBJ2-7	NA	CASTSWGEKTYEQYF	TGTGCCAGCACCTCATGGGGGGAGAAGACCTACGAGCAGTACTTC
TRBV15	NA	TRBJ2-7	NA	CATSRPYPQGLPTYEQYF	TGTGCCACCAGCAGACCATATCCCCAGGGACTCCCAACCTACGAGCAGTACTTC
TRBV5-8	few	TRBJ1-1	NA	CASSLRAPTEAFF	TGTGCCAGCAGCTTGAGAGCTCCCACTGAAGCTTTCTTT
TRBV30	NA	TRBJ2-5	TRBD2	CAWSVLPRTRLETQYF	TGTGCCTGGAGTGTACTCCCGAGGACTAGGCTAGAGACCCAGTACTTC
TRBV4-1	NA	TRBJ2-1	TRBD2	CASSQETVVAGVWNEQFF	TGCGCCAGCAGCCAAGAGACGGTAGTAGCGGGAGTGTGGAATGAGCAGTTCTTC
TRBV27	NA	TRBJ2-1	TRBD2	CASSPGTTHNEQFF	TGTGCCAGCAGCCCCGGGACTACCCACAATGAGCAGTTCTTC
TRBV29-1	NA	TRBJ2-5	TRBD1	CSAGQGRETQYF	TGCAGCGCGGGACAGGGGAGGGAGACCCAGTACTTC
TRBV7-2	NA	TRBJ2-7	TRBD2	CASSQERELYEQYF	TGTGCCAGCAGTCAAGAGCGGGAGCTGTACGAGCAGTACTTC
TRBV4-1	NA	TRBJ2-7	NA	CASSQAAQAPYEQYF	TGCGCCAGCAGCCAGGCCGCGCAGGCCCCCTACGAGCAGTACTTC
TRBV27	few	TRBJ2-2	TRBD2	CASSFPGLAGGLDTGELFF	TGTGCCAGCAGTTTCCCCGGACTAGCGGGAGGGTTGGACACCGGGGAGCTGTTTTTT
TRBV6-1	NA	TRBJ2-1	TRBD1	CASSDPLQGATYNEQFF	TGTGCCAGCAGTGATCCCCTACAGGGGGCAACGTACAATGAGCAGTTCTTC
TRBV15	NA	TRBJ2-7	NA	CATSRDRINSYEQYF	TGTGCCACCAGCAGAGACAGGATTAACTCCTACGAGCAGTACTTC
TRBV29-1	few	TRBJ2-7	TRBD2	CSVARGSGTSYEQYF	TGCAGCGTTGCCCGGGGGAGCGGGACCTCCTACGAGCAGTACTTC
TRBV21-1	NA	TRBJ2-3	NA	CASSPRVGTSGRMRGTDTQYF	TGTGCCAGCAGCCCGCGAGTGGGGACTAGCGGGAGAATGAGGGGGACAGATACGCAGTATTTT
TRBV6-5	NA	TRBJ2-1	NA	CASGGAHNEQFF	TGTGCCAGCGGCGGGGCCCACAATGAGCAGTTCTTC
TRBV11-1	few	TRBJ2-1	NA	CASSLANKGLGNEQFF	TGTGCCAGCAGCTTAGCTAACAAGGGGCTAGGGAATGAGCAGTTCTTC
TRBV25-1	NA	TRBJ1-1	TRBD1	CASSDGTVGNTEAFF	TGTGCCAGCAGTGATGGGACAGTTGGGAACACTGAAGCTTTCTTT
TRBV30	NA	TRBJ2-1	NA	CAWSLQRGEQFF	TGTGCCTGGAGTTTACAACGAGGTGAGCAGTTCTTC
TRBV6-5	few	TRBJ2-5	TRBD1	CASSYSQGAGETQYF	TGTGCCAGCAGTTACTCCCAGGGGGCGGGGGAGACCCAGTACTTC
TRBV7-9	NA	TRBJ2-3	TRBD1	CASSSSGQRPTDTQYF	TGTGCCAGCAGCTCATCGGGACAGCGACCCACAGATACGCAGTATTTT
TRBV7-9	once	TRBJ1-3	TRBD1	CASSSGGRGSGNTIYF	TGTGCCAGCAGCTCAGGGGGACGGGGCTCTGGAAACACCATATATTTT
TRBV29-1	few	TRBJ2-7	TRBD2	CSVFSGGRRYEQYF	TGCAGCGTTTTTAGTGGCGGGAGACGGTACGAGCAGTACTTC
TRBV4-2	NA	TRBJ1-4	TRBD1	CASSQDERGHLREKLFF	TGTGCCAGCAGCCAAGATGAGAGGGGGCATCTGAGAGAAAAACTGTTTTTT
TRBV9	NA	TRBJ2-7	NA	CASSGGRGTYEQYF	TGTGCCAGCAGCGGGGGAAGGGGGACCTACGAGCAGTACTTC
TRBV30	NA	TRBJ1-5	TRBD1	CAGGTGNQPQHF	TGTGCCGGGGGGACAGGCAATCAGCCCCAGCATTTT
TRBV5-4	NA	TRBJ2-3	TRBD2	CASSLAGRGADTQYF	TGTGCCAGCAGCTTGGCCGGGAGGGGCGCAGATACGCAGTATTTT
TRBV6-5	NA	TRBJ1-5	NA	CASSLQGGQPQHF	TGTGCCAGCAGCCTCCAGGGTGGACAGCCCCAGCATTTT
TRBV5-1	NA	TRBJ2-5	TRBD1	CASSWGQGGAETQYF	TGCGCCAGCAGCTGGGGACAGGGGGGCGCGGAGACCCAGTACTTC
TRBV7-2	NA	TRBJ1-2	TRBD1	CASSRDRVPLHGYTF	TGTGCCAGCAGCCGTGACAGGGTTCCCCTGCATGGCTACACCTTC
TRBV19	NA	TRBJ2-6	NA	CASSIIGGSGANVLTF	TGTGCCAGTAGTATAATTGGAGGCTCTGGGGCCAACGTCCTGACTTTC
TRBV6-5	NA	TRBJ2-2	NA	CASKELSGELFF	TGTGCCAGCAAGGAGCTTTCCGGGGAGCTGTTTTTT
TRBV15	NA	TRBJ2-5	NA	CATSRHLQETQYF	TGTGCCACCAGCAGACACCTACAAGAGACCCAGTACTTC
TRBV28	NA	TRBJ1-2	TRBD1	CASSTASDRGGGYTF	TGTGCCAGCAGTACAGCGTCGGACAGGGGGGGTGGCTACACCTTC
TRBV6-4	NA	TRBJ2-1	TRBD2	CASSQGLAGDNEQFF	TGTGCCAGCTCACAAGGACTAGCGGGGGACAATGAGCAGTTCTTC
TRBV9	NA	TRBJ2-1	NA	CASSARGEQFF	TGTGCCAGCAGCGCCAGGGGTGAGCAGTTCTTC
TRBV5-1	NA	TRBJ2-2	NA	CASSLKEGKGTGELFF	TGCGCCAGCAGCTTGAAGGAGGGGAAGGGCACCGGGGAGCTGTTTTTT
TRBV5-5	few	TRBJ1-1	NA	CASSATGRTNTEAFF	TGTGCCAGCAGCGCAACAGGGCGGACGAACACTGAAGCTTTCTTT
TRBV6-6	NA	TRBJ1-1	TRBD1	CASSLGTGAKNTEAFF	TGTGCCAGCAGCCTAGGGACAGGGGCCAAAAACACTGAAGCTTTCTTT
TRBV18	NA	TRBJ2-5	NA	CASSIRQETQYF	TGTGCCAGCTCAATCAGACAAGAGACCCAGTACTTC
TRBV30	NA	TRBJ1-2	TRBD1	CAWSVGWGRGLDYGYTF	TGTGCCTGGAGTGTAGGATGGGGCAGGGGGTTGGACTATGGCTACACCTTC
TRBV19	NA	TRBJ1-2	TRBD1	CASSSKGDRAGLGYGYTF	TGTGCCAGTTCCTCAAAAGGGGACAGGGCAGGGCTAGGCTATGGCTACACCTTC
TRBV7-6	NA	TRBJ2-1	NA	CASSLDLYSSYNEQFF	TGTGCCAGCAGCTTAGACCTTTATAGCTCCTACAATGAGCAGTTCTTC